The entry below describes one T cell receptor beta chain. This CDR3 spans 16 amino acids. CDR1 and CDR2 from the germline V gene are LGHNA and YNFKEQ. The V and J ends lost 4 bases and 9 bases respectively, with 21 bases between them. The data are from a study of cytomegalovirus exposure and HLA in healthy donors. Looking at the study overall: Counted in an early data release were approximately 80 million unique TCRs from HLA-typed donors. Among approximately 390 genotyped donors, around 80% fell in the Caucasian-associated ancestry cluster.

The primer mix had 60 Vbeta and 13 Jbeta primers. The method was immunoSEQ multiplex PCR; TCRdb's version includes in-frame clones alone and lacks a portion of them. The table lists tens of thousands of clones, 65% to 85% of them singletons, with around 4.7% in the top ten. The V gene is TRBV4-2, the J gene TRBJ2-2; tentative D call: TRBD1 (6 bases). This receptor was identified in a man in his sixties in good health and CMV-seropositive. The specimen sequenced was PBMCs. CDR3 protein: CASSLLEGQGHRELFF. CDR3 DNA sequence: TGTGCCAGCAGCCTCCTAGAGGGGCAGGGACACCGGGAGCTGTTTTTT.